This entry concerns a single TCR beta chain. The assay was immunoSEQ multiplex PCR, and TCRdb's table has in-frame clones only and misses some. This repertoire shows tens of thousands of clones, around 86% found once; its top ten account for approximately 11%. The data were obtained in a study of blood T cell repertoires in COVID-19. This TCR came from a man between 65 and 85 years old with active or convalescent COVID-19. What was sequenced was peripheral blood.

The CDR3 sequence: CASRRTSLTGELFF. The CDR3 region has the DNA TGTGCCAGCAGGCGGACTAGTCTCACCGGGGAGCTGTTTTTT. The chain combines TRBV3-1 (or the pseudogene TRBV3-2) with TRBJ2-2, with 7 positions matching TRBD2. The germline gives CDR1 LGHDT, CDR2 YNNKEL (reference sequence). After removal of 6 bases from V and 4 bases from J, the junction contained 5 bases not matched to a gene. The CDR3 has 14 residues.